These 2 T cell receptor beta chains were sequenced from one sample in a study of blood T cell repertoires in COVID-19. Measured with immunoSEQ multiplex PCR; TCRdb has only the in-frame clones, and not every one. This sample has about 200,000 clones, with about 82% found just once. Sequencing was performed on PBMCs or T cells enriched from blood (not recorded which). These receptor sequences come from a man aged 35 to 55 with acute COVID-19.

The DNA of the CDR3 is TGTGCCAGCAGGCCACCGGGAGCGGGGGCTATCGGCTACACCTTC. Translating gives CASRPPGAGAIGYTF. The chain combines TRBV7-9 with TRBJ1-2; D possibly corresponds to TRBD1 (6 bases). The CDR3 consists of 15 residues. Germline CDR1 is SEHNR and CDR2 is FQNEAQ (reference sequence). The ends were cut back, 6 bases at V and 8 bases at J, with 22 bases in the middle.

The rearrangement links TRBV7-8 to TRBJ2-5, with 8 bases lining up with TRBD2. V lost 5 bases to trimming and J lost 1 base; unmatched junction nucleotides: 9. The CDR3 loop spans 16 amino acids. Germline CDR1 reads SGHVS; CDR2 reads FQNEAQ. In DNA, the CDR3 is TGTGCCAGCAGCCAAATAGCGGGGCGCTTCCAAGAGACCCAGTACTTC. Protein sequence: CASSQIAGRFQETQYF.